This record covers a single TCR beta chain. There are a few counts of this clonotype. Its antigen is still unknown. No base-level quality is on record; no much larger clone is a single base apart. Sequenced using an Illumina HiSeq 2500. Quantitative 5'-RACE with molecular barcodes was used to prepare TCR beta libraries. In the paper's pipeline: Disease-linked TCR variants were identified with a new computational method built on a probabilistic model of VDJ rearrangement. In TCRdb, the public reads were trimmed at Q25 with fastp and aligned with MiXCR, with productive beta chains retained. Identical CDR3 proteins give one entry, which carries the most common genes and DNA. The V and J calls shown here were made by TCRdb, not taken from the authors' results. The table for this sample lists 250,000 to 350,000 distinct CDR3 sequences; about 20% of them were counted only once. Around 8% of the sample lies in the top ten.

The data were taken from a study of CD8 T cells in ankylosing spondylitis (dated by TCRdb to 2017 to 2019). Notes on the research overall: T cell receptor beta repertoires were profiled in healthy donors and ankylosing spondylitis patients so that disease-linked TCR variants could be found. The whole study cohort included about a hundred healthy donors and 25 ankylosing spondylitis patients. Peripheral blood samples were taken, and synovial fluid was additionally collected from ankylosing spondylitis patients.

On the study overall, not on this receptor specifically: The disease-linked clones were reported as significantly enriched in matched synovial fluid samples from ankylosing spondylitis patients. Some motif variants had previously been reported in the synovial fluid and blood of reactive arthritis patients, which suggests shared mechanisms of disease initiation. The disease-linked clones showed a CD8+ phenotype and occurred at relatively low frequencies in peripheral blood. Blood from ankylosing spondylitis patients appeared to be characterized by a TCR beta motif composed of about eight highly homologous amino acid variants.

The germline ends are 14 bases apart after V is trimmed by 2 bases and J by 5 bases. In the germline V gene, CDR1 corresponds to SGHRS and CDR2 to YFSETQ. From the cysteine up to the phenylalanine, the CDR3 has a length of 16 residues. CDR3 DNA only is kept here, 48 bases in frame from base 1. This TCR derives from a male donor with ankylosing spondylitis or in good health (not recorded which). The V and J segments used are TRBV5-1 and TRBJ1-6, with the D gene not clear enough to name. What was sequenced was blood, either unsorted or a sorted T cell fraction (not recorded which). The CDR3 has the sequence CASSFGRRPDNSPLHF. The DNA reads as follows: TGCGCCAGCAGCTTTGGTCGTCGCCCCGATAATTCACCCCTCCACTTT.